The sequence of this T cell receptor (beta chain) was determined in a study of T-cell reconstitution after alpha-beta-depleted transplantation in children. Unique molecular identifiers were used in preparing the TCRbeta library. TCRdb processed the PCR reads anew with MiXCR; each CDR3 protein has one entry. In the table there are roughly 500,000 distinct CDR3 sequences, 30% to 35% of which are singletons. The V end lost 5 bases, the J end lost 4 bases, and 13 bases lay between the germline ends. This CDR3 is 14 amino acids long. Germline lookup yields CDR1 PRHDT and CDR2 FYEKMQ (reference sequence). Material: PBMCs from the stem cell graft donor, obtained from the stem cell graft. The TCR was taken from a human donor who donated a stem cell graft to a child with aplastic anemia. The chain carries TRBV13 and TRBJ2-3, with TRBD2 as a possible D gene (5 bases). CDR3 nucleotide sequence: TGTGCCAGCAGCGATCTAGCTGGGGCAGATACGCAGTATTTT. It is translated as CASSDLAGADTQYF.